This is a list of T cell receptor beta chains from one sample in a study of response to subunit inactivated influenza vaccine. TCRdb independently ran MiXCR on the RT-PCR reads; one entry per CDR3 protein. The repertoire consists of hundreds of thousands of distinct CDR3 sequences, with 15% to 19% occurring once and the leading ten covering around a tenth. The material sequenced was PBMCs from blood, taken approximately 13 days after vaccination. These receptors were taken from a middle-aged man who received an inactivated influenza vaccine. CDR3s include the opening cysteine and the closing phenylalanine or tryptophan. Each record gives: CDR3 protein, CDR3 DNA, J gene, D gene, clone size, V gene. A D gene is named only where the DNA matches it firmly. Rows may omit the clone size; those that give it use once, few, many or a size class.

CDR3: CASGVSGVSGANVLTF; DNA: TGTGCCAGTGGGGTCTCAGGGGTATCGGGGGCCAACGTCCTGACTTTC; J: TRBJ2-6; D: -; size: -; V: TRBV6-1
CDR3: CASSLVLRLQPTEAFF; DNA: TGTGCCAGCAGCTTAGTTTTGAGGTTACAGCCAACTGAAGCTTTCTTT; J: TRBJ1-1; D: -; size: -; V: TRBV7-2
CDR3: CATSDPSGVGTTQYF; DNA: TGTGCCACCAGTGACCCTAGCGGGGTGGGAACTACGCAGTATTTT; J: TRBJ2-3; D: TRBD2; size: -; V: TRBV24-1
CDR3: CSARHRDREIGVVETQYF; DNA: TGCAGTGCTCGCCACCGGGACAGGGAAATTGGGGTAGTGGAGACCCAGTACTTC; J: TRBJ2-5; D: TRBD1; size: -; V: TRBV20-1
CDR3: CATSIGQGHLNNEQFF; DNA: TGTGCCACCTCCATCGGCCAGGGGCACCTAAACAATGAGCAGTTCTTC; J: TRBJ2-1; D: -; size: many; V: TRBV27
CDR3: CSARGATSSYEQYF; DNA: TGCAGTGCTAGAGGGGCAACGAGCTCCTACGAGCAGTACTTC; J: TRBJ2-7; D: -; size: few; V: TRBV20-1
CDR3: CASGPKGKLFF; DNA: TGTGCCAGCGGTCCCAAAGGAAAACTGTTTTTT; J: TRBJ1-4; D: -; size: -; V: TRBV28
CDR3: CASSQVGDRGQAFF; DNA: TGTGCCAGCAGCCAAGTAGGAGACAGGGGACAGGCTTTCTTT; J: TRBJ1-1; D: TRBD1; size: few; V: TRBV3-1
CDR3: CASSLGLQSSYNEQFF; DNA: TGTGCCAGCAGCTTGGGTCTCCAGAGCTCCTACAATGAGCAGTTCTTC; J: TRBJ2-1; D: -; size: -; V: TRBV5-5
CDR3: CASSLLTSGDIYEQYF; DNA: TGTGCCAGCAGCTTACTGACTAGCGGAGACATCTACGAGCAGTACTTC; J: TRBJ2-7; D: TRBD2; size: -; V: TRBV7-8
CDR3: CASSQDNWEQYF; DNA: TGTGCCAGCAGCCAAGATAACTGGGAGCAGTACTTC; J: TRBJ2-7; D: -; size: -; V: TRBV4-2
CDR3: CASRGGETGELFF; DNA: TGTGCCAGCAGGGGTGGAGAGACCGGGGAGCTGTTTTTT; J: TRBJ2-2; D: -; size: -; V: TRBV28
CDR3: CSARGVPTGGQETQYF; DNA: TGCAGTGCTAGAGGAGTCCCGACAGGGGGCCAAGAGACCCAGTACTTC; J: TRBJ2-5; D: TRBD1; size: -; V: TRBV20-1
CDR3: CSVKAPAGANVLTF; DNA: TGCAGCGTGAAGGCCCCCGCTGGGGCCAACGTCCTGACTTTC; J: TRBJ2-6; D: -; size: -; V: TRBV29-1
CDR3: CSARAGAPRFLMDTQYF; DNA: TGCAGTGCTAGGGCGGGGGCGCCCCGGTTTCTAATGGATACGCAGTATTTT; J: TRBJ2-3; D: -; size: -; V: TRBV20-1
CDR3: CSARGGTGGTPSSYEQYF; DNA: TGCAGTGCTAGAGGCGGGACAGGGGGCACACCAAGCTCCTACGAGCAGTACTTC; J: TRBJ2-7; D: TRBD1; size: -; V: TRBV20-1
CDR3: CSATPRRQRRPNTEAFF; DNA: TGCAGTGCTACCCCCCGGCGGCAGAGAAGACCGAACACTGAAGCTTTCTTT; J: TRBJ1-1; D: -; size: few; V: TRBV20-1
CDR3: CSARDYRGLETQYF; DNA: TGCAGTGCTAGAGATTACAGGGGGTTGGAGACCCAGTACTTC; J: TRBJ2-5; D: TRBD1; size: few; V: TRBV20-1
CDR3: CASSEGLALWDEQYF; DNA: TGTGCCAGCAGCGAGGGACTCGCTTTATGGGACGAGCAGTACTTC; J: TRBJ2-7; D: -; size: -; V: TRBV7-9
CDR3: CASSLASGGSQETQYF; DNA: TGTGCCAGCAGCTTAGCAAGCGGGGGATCACAAGAGACCCAGTACTTC; J: TRBJ2-5; D: TRBD2; size: many; V: TRBV7-9
CDR3: CASSLDREQYF; DNA: TGCGCCAGCAGCTTGGATAGAGAGCAGTACTTC; J: TRBJ2-7; D: -; size: -; V: TRBV5-1
CDR3: CASSLPRDRVHEQFF; DNA: TGTGCCAGCAGCTTACCCAGGGACAGAGTCCATGAGCAGTTCTTC; J: TRBJ2-1; D: TRBD1; size: few; V: TRBV7-9
CDR3: CASSQDRNGETQYF; DNA: TGCGCCAGCAGCCAAGATCGGAATGGAGAGACCCAGTACTTC; J: TRBJ2-5; D: -; size: few; V: TRBV4-3
CDR3: CASSHDPGGAYEQYF; DNA: TGCGCCAGCAGCCACGACCCCGGCGGGGCCTACGAGCAGTACTTC; J: TRBJ2-7; D: -; size: many; V: TRBV4-3
CDR3: CASSFGGLSEKLFF; DNA: TGTGCCAGCAGCTTTGGGGGCTTGAGTGAAAAACTGTTTTTT; J: TRBJ1-4; D: -; size: -; V: TRBV7-2
CDR3: CATSRVVRGGWEQFF; DNA: TGTGCCACCAGCAGAGTTGTGCGGGGGGGCTGGGAGCAGTTCTTC; J: TRBJ2-1; D: TRBD2; size: -; V: TRBV15
CDR3: CSAQRLIYQETQYF; DNA: TGCAGTGCGCAACGACTGATCTACCAAGAGACCCAGTACTTC; J: TRBJ2-5; D: -; size: few; V: TRBV20-1
CDR3: CASSQDSGSRDEKLFF; DNA: TGTGCCAGCAGCCAAGACAGTGGGAGTAGGGATGAAAAACTGTTTTTT; J: TRBJ1-4; D: -; size: many; V: TRBV3-1
CDR3: CAISEVGGKETQYF; DNA: TGTGCCATCAGTGAAGTGGGCGGAAAAGAGACCCAGTACTTC; J: TRBJ2-5; D: -; size: many; V: TRBV10-3
CDR3: CASSYGETYEQYF; DNA: TGTGCCAGCAGTTATGGCGAAACCTACGAGCAGTACTTC; J: TRBJ2-7; D: -; size: -; V: TRBV6-5
CDR3: CASSATSPGHNEQFF; DNA: TGTGCCAGCAGCGCAACTAGCCCGGGACACAATGAGCAGTTCTTC; J: TRBJ2-1; D: -; size: many; V: TRBV9
CDR3: CASSLAPGTGDSPLHF; DNA: TGTGCCAGCAGCTTAGCCCCCGGGACAGGAGATTCACCCCTCCACTTT; J: TRBJ1-6; D: TRBD1; size: few; V: TRBV7-2
CDR3: CASSFSVGREQYF; DNA: TGTGCCAGCAGTTTTTCCGTCGGACGCGAGCAGTACTTC; J: TRBJ2-7; D: -; size: -; V: TRBV27
CDR3: CASSVNRGETQYF; DNA: TGTGCCAGCAGTGTCAACAGGGGAGAGACCCAGTACTTC; J: TRBJ2-5; D: TRBD1; size: -; V: TRBV27
CDR3: CASSAGDRSTEAFF; DNA: TGTGCCAGCAGTGCCGGGGACAGGAGCACTGAAGCTTTCTTT; J: TRBJ1-1; D: TRBD1; size: few; V: TRBV12-3/TRBV12-4
CDR3: CASSSGQTFYEQYF; DNA: TGTGCCAGCAGCTCAGGACAGACCTTCTACGAGCAGTACTTC; J: TRBJ2-7; D: -; size: -; V: TRBV7-8
CDR3: CANGKTRPHLPENTEAFF; DNA: TGTGCCAACGGCAAAACCCGGCCTCATTTACCGGAGAACACTGAAGCTTTCTTT; J: TRBJ1-1; D: -; size: few; V: TRBV10-3
CDR3: CASSYGDRIGYEQYF; DNA: TGTGCCAGCAGCTATGGGGACAGGATTGGGTACGAGCAGTACTTC; J: TRBJ2-7; D: TRBD1; size: few; V: TRBV6-5
CDR3: CASSLGGRNTGELFF; DNA: TGCGCCAGCAGCTTGGGTGGCAGAAACACCGGGGAGCTGTTTTTT; J: TRBJ2-2; D: -; size: many; V: TRBV5-1
CDR3: CASSLGGQRGNEQFF; DNA: TGTGCCAGCAGCTTAGGCGGACAAAGGGGCAATGAGCAGTTCTTC; J: TRBJ2-1; D: -; size: few; V: TRBV11-1
CDR3: CASSGAGVHTGELFF; DNA: TGTGCCAGCAGCGGAGCGGGGGTTCACACCGGGGAGCTGTTTTTT; J: TRBJ2-2; D: TRBD2; size: many; V: TRBV5-6
CDR3: CASSLLAASYNEQFF; DNA: TGTGCCAGCAGCTTACTGGCGGCTTCCTACAATGAGCAGTTCTTC; J: TRBJ2-1; D: -; size: -; V: TRBV7-2
CDR3: CASSETGVTDTQYF; DNA: TGTGCCAGCAGCGAGACAGGGGTCACAGATACGCAGTATTTT; J: TRBJ2-3; D: TRBD1; size: few; V: TRBV28
CDR3: CSARDPPSPNIQYF; DNA: TGCAGTGCTAGGGACCCCCCGTCTCCGAACATTCAGTACTTC; J: TRBJ2-4; D: -; size: -; V: TRBV20-1
CDR3: CSVEEGGPETQYF; DNA: TGCAGCGTTGAAGAAGGGGGGCCGGAGACCCAGTACTTC; J: TRBJ2-5; D: -; size: few; V: TRBV29-1